This passage covers 27 T cell receptor beta chains from one sample sequenced in a study of shared clonotypes between healthy human individuals. The table came from immunoSEQ multiplex PCR; TCRdb's copy has only in-frame clones and leaves some out. The data contain about 79,000 clones, roughly two thirds of them seen just once; the ten biggest clones take up roughly 49%. Sequenced sample: memory CD8+ T cells sorted from blood. Subset in this sample: CD45RO+ cells pooled with CCR7-negative TemRA cells. These receptors were taken from a young man in good health.

This chain uses TRBV28 with TRBJ2-7; tentative D call: TRBD2 (6 bases). Germline assignment: CDR1 MDHEN and CDR2 SYDVKM. V was shortened by 10 bases and J by 3 bases, with 13 bases between the two germline ends. This CDR3 is built from 12 residues. The CDR3 loop reads CATRDGSYEQYF. The DNA for the CDR3 is TGTGCCACGCGGGACGGAAGCTACGAGCAGTACTTC.

This clone has just a few counts. This rearrangement joins TRBV14 to TRBJ2-1; D uncertain. Trimming took 0 bases from V and 10 from J, leaving 10 bases between them. The V gene's germline CDR1 is SGHDN and CDR2 FVKESK. This CDR3 is built from 13 residues. The chain's CDR3 is CASSQDLIREQFF. DNA of the CDR3: TGTGCCAGCAGCCAAGATCTAATAAGGGAGCAGTTCTTC.

The rearrangement uses TRBV29-1 and TRBJ2-5; possibly TRBD2 for D (7 bases). The CDR3 spans 13 residues. Trimming stripped 3 bases from V and 4 bases from J, with 12 bases between. Germline assignment: CDR1 SQVTM and CDR2 ANQGSEA. CDR3 nucleotides: TGCAGCGTTGAGGGGGGGCAGGGAGAGACCCAGTACTTC. Residues: CSVEGGQGETQYF.

A remark on this clone: Other DNA sequences in this specimen translate into the identical CDR3. The chain combines TRBV9 with TRBJ1-2; D gene uncertain. Trimming took 0 bases from V and 3 from J, leaving 6 bases between them. Germline V gene data show CDR1 as SGDLS and CDR2 as YYNGEE. This CDR3 is 13 amino acids long. CDR3 region: CASSVGGDYGYTF. The DNA of the CDR3 is TGTGCCAGCAGCGTAGGGGGAGACTATGGCTACACCTTC.

This clone was seen a few times. The chain carries TRBV2 and TRBJ2-1; D uncertain. Deletions cut 3 bases from V and 5 bases from J, with 29 bases between. This CDR3 is built from 20 residues. Germline V gene data show CDR1 as SNHLY and CDR2 as FYNNEI. The CDR3 bases are TGTGCCAGCAGTGAGGAAGAGGCTACTGTCCGGAAGGGCCCCCACAATGAGCAGTTCTTC. Its protein product is CASSEEEATVRKGPHNEQFF. Using reference TRBV2 and TRBJ2-1 for the parts outside the CDR3, the full variable domain is EPEVTQTPSHQVTQMGQEVILRCVPISNHLYFYWYRQILGQKVEFLVSFYNNEISEKSEIFDDQFSVERPDGSNFTLKIRSTKLEDSAMYFCASSEEEATVRKGPHNEQFFGPGTRLTVL.

This clone was counted between two and nine times. The chain employs TRBV6-5 and TRBJ1-2; weak D call: TRBD1 (5 bases). The germline V and J ends were trimmed by 0 bases and 4 bases, with 15 bases remaining between them. Per the germline V gene, CDR1 is MNHEY and CDR2 is SVGAGI. The CDR3 extends over 16 amino acids. This CDR3 reads CASSYSSGRAVYGYTF. CDR3 coding DNA: TGTGCCAGCAGTTACTCGAGTGGCAGGGCCGTCTATGGCTACACCTTC.

This clone was seen a few times. The chain couples TRBV2 to TRBJ1-2; tentative D call: TRBD1 (6 bases). CDR3 length: 15 residues. V was shortened by 0 bases and J by 8 bases, with 16 bases between the two germline ends. Germline CDR1 is SNHLY and CDR2 is FYNNEI. For the CDR3, the DNA is TGTGCCAGCAGTGAAGCGCGGCAGGGGTTGGTAGGCTACACCTTC. Its translation: CASSEARQGLVGYTF. The full variable domain, its missing parts supplied by reference TRBV2 and TRBJ1-2, is EPEVTQTPSHQVTQMGQEVILRCVPISNHLYFYWYRQILGQKVEFLVSFYNNEISEKSEIFDDQFSVERPDGSNFTLKIRSTKLEDSAMYFCASSEARQGLVGYTFGSGTRLTVV.

The genes are TRBV5-8 and TRBJ2-5; D might be TRBD2 (5 bases). The germline CDR1 and CDR2 sequences are SGHTS and YDEGEE. V was trimmed by 0 bases and J by 2 bases, leaving 11 bases between them. This CDR3 spans 15 amino acids. The CDR3 region is CASSLEGSGQETQYF. Written as DNA, the CDR3 is TGTGCCAGCAGCTTGGAAGGGTCGGGACAAGAGACCCAGTACTTC.

This clone was seen a handful of times. The V call is TRBV25-1, the J call TRBJ2-6, with 7 bases that match TRBD1. The CDR3 runs to 18 residues. J was trimmed by 0 bases and V by 3 bases; bases with no gene match: 8. Germline V lookup: CDR1 MGHDK, CDR2 SYGVNS. CDR3 coding DNA: TGTGCCAGCAGTGACCCGGGACAGATCAACTCTGGGGCCAACGTCCTGACTTTC. Protein product: CASSDPGQINSGANVLTF.

The chain is built from TRBV29-1 and TRBJ2-3; 7 bases are shared with TRBD1. The CDR3 loop spans 15 amino acids. Germline values: CDR1 SQVTM, CDR2 ANQGSEA. V lost 4 bases, J lost 0 bases, and 7 bases stayed unmatched. In DNA, the CDR3 is TGCAGCGTTGGGGTACCGGGACAGAGCACAGATACGCAGTATTTT. Amino acid sequence: CSVGVPGQSTDTQYF.

J is TRBJ2-2 and V is TRBV4-3; D possibly matches TRBD1 or TRBD2 (5 bases each). Trimming removed 1 base from V and 6 bases from J, with 12 bases in between. The V gene's germline CDR1 is LGHNA and CDR2 YSLEER. The CDR3 is made up of 15 amino acids. CDR3 sequence reads: CASSQALGESGELFF. The CDR3 DNA is TGCGCCAGCAGCCAAGCTCTGGGGGAATCCGGGGAGCTGTTTTTT.

In its sample, this clone was seen a few times. The same CDR3 also results from other DNA sequences found in this sample. This chain links TRBV13 with TRBJ1-2; 7 bases align to TRBD1. The germline V gene encodes CDR1 PRHDT and CDR2 FYEKMQ (reference sequence). The V gene end was trimmed by 0 bases and the J gene end by 2 bases; junction bases not matched to a gene: 0. This CDR3 contains 14 residues. The DNA for the CDR3 is TGTGCCAGCAGCTTAGGGACAGGGAACTATGGCTACACCTTC. Amino acids: CASSLGTGNYGYTF.

This clone was observed many times. This rearrangement joins TRBV5-6 to TRBJ1-5, with a possible D match to TRBD1 (6 bases). Trimming removed 3 bases at V and 0 bases at J, with 16 bases between. The CDR3 totals 17 residues. Germline V CDR1 and CDR2: SGHDT, YYEEEE. The CDR3: CASSSSGQGSSNQPQHF. The DNA for the CDR3 is TGTGCCAGCAGCTCCTCGGGCCAGGGGAGTAGCAATCAGCCCCAGCATTTT.

Of note for this clone: This sample also contains other DNA sequences that code for the same CDR3. V and J are TRBV14 and TRBJ2-7, with 7 positions matching TRBD1. Germline-derived CDR1 and CDR2 are SGHDN and FVKESK. The length of the CDR3 is 14 residues. V was pared by 6 bases and J by 1 base, with 6 bases of the junction left unmatched. The CDR3 nucleotides read TGTGCCAGCAGTCCACAGGGGTTTTCCTACGAGCAGTACTTC. This codes for CASSPQGFSYEQYF.

The chain carries TRBV4-2 and TRBJ2-7, with 8 bases lining up with TRBD1. This CDR3 is built from 19 residues. Germline CDR1 and CDR2: LGHNA and YNFKEQ. V lost 2 bases and J lost 3; bases outside the gene matches: 18. CDR3 sequence (DNA): TGTGCCAGCAGCCAACGGTCAGTTCTTCAGACAGGGGTTGGCTACGAGCAGTACTTC. Encoded protein: CASSQRSVLQTGVGYEQYF.

To note about this clone: At the DNA level, this CDR3 is encoded by other sequences in the same sample as well. CDR3 amino acids: CASSFPTSGSETQYF. CDR3 bases: TGTGCCAGCAGCTTCCCGACTAGCGGGAGTGAGACCCAGTACTTC. The gene calls are TRBV7-9 and TRBJ2-5; 12 nucleotides line up with TRBD2. V lost 3 bases to trimming and J lost 5 bases; unmatched junction nucleotides: 4. The CDR3 extends over 15 amino acids. The germline V gene encodes CDR1 SEHNR and CDR2 FQNEAQ (reference sequence).

The rearrangement links TRBV29-1 to TRBJ2-3; 12 positions match TRBD2. The CDR3 has 18 amino acids. Germline lookup yields CDR1 SQVTM and CDR2 ANQGSEA. Losses at the gene ends were 7 bases for V and 2 bases for J; bases not matched to a gene: 16. CDR3 coding DNA: TGCAGCGCTTTGACTAGCGGGAGACCGGGGGGGGCCACAGATACGCAGTATTTT. This translates into CSALTSGRPGGATDTQYF.

V and J are TRBV7-6 and TRBJ1-3; D is undetermined. CDR1 and CDR2 (germline): SGHVS, FNYEAQ. V lost 5 bases, J lost 3 bases, and 5 bases lay in between. The CDR3 spans 12 residues. The CDR3 sequence is CASSANGNTIYF. CDR3 nucleotide sequence: TGTGCCAGCAGCGCCAATGGAAACACCATATATTTT.

This sequence joins TRBV27 and TRBJ2-7; TRBD1 matches at 7 bases. Germline loops: CDR1 MNHEY, CDR2 SMNVEV (reference sequence). Unmatched junction bases numbered 5, after V lost 2 bases and J lost 1 base. CDR3 length: 15 amino acids. The CDR3 reads CASSLRGQGSYEQYF. In nucleotides, the CDR3 is TGTGCCAGCAGTTTAAGGGGGCAGGGGTCCTACGAGCAGTACTTC.

The rearrangement joins TRBV11-2 to TRBJ2-7; 12 bases are a match to TRBD2. The CDR3 is 17 amino acids. Trimming took 1 base from V and 2 from J; bases not matched to a gene: 6. Germline CDR1 is SGHAT and CDR2 is FQNNGV. CDR3 protein: CASSLAMPSGRAYEQYF. The CDR3 DNA is TGTGCCAGCAGCTTAGCAATGCCTAGCGGGAGGGCCTACGAGCAGTACTTC.

This rearrangement joins TRBV7-6 to TRBJ1-5; D not certain. Germline loops: CDR1 SGHVS, CDR2 FNYEAQ. V was trimmed by 1 base and J by 4 bases, leaving 5 bases between them. The CDR3 is 13 residues long. The CDR3 sequence: CASSLGRNQPQHF. The CDR3 DNA reads as TGTGCCAGCAGCTTAGGACGGAATCAGCCCCAGCATTTT.

The sample holds a few counts of this clone. The gene calls are TRBV7-8 and TRBJ1-5, with 7 bases identical to TRBD1. Germline V CDR1 and CDR2: SGHVS, FQNEAQ. V lost 5 bases, J lost 11 bases, and 12 bases stayed unmatched. The length of the CDR3 is 14 residues. The CDR3 nucleotides are TGTGCCAGCAGCGAAGACCAGGGGGAACAAGCCCAGCATTTT. Protein: CASSEDQGEQAQHF.

The J gene is TRBJ2-7, the V gene TRBV5-5; 10 bases agree with TRBD2. Germline CDR1 and CDR2: SGHKS and YYEKEE (reference sequence). The CDR3 covers 15 residues. Trimming at V came to 3 bases and at J to 5 bases, leaving 8 bases not matched to a gene. CDR3 sequence (DNA): TGTGCCAGCAGCTCTTGGGGGCTAGCGGGAGACGAGCAGTACTTC. This sequence encodes CASSSWGLAGDEQYF. The full variable domain, with the rest looked up from reference TRBV5-5 and TRBJ2-7, is DAGVTQSPTHLIKTRGQQVTLRCSPISGHKSVSWYQQVLGQGPQFIFQYYEKEERGRGNFPDRFSARQFPNYSSELNVNALLLGDSALYLCASSSWGLAGDEQYFGPGTRLTVT.

The chain joins TRBV2 to TRBJ2-1, with 14 bases lining up with TRBD2. The CDR3 runs 15 residues. After removal of 5 bases from V and 10 bases from J, the junction contained 7 bases not matched to a gene. Germline V lookup: CDR1 SNHLY, CDR2 FYNNEI. The CDR3 spells CASSPTSGRAREQFF. CDR3 nucleotides: TGTGCCAGCAGTCCGACTAGCGGGAGGGCCCGGGAGCAGTTCTTC.

The rearrangement joins TRBV7-9 to TRBJ2-1; the D call may be TRBD1 or TRBD2 (5 bases each). CDR1 is SEHNR, CDR2 FQNEAQ, per germline (reference sequence). V was clipped by 7 bases and J by 7 bases, with 11 bases between them. This CDR3 comprises 12 residues. The CDR3 sequence is CASTHWGNEQFF. The CDR3 nucleotides read TGTGCCAGCACACACTGGGGGAATGAGCAGTTCTTC.

The CDR3 coding sequence is TGTGCCAGCAGTTACTTAGCGGAGGGGACAGATACGCAGTATTTT. Translating it yields CASSYLAEGTDTQYF. The gene calls are TRBV6-5 and TRBJ2-3; perhaps TRBD2 as D (6 bases). This CDR3 region has 15 residues. CDR1 MNHEY and CDR2 SVGAGI come from the germline V gene. V was shortened by 1 base and J by 3 bases, with 11 bases between the two germline ends.

The sample holds many counts of this clone. The gene calls are TRBV27 and TRBJ2-7; weak D call: TRBD1 (6 bases). The CDR3 has 13 amino acids. Trimming cost V 3 bases and J 2 bases, with 8 bases left between them. Germline CDR1 and CDR2: MNHEY and SMNVEV (reference sequence). DNA for the CDR3: TGTGCCAGCAGTTTGACAGGTCCCTACGAGCAGTACTTC. Its protein product is CASSLTGPYEQYF.